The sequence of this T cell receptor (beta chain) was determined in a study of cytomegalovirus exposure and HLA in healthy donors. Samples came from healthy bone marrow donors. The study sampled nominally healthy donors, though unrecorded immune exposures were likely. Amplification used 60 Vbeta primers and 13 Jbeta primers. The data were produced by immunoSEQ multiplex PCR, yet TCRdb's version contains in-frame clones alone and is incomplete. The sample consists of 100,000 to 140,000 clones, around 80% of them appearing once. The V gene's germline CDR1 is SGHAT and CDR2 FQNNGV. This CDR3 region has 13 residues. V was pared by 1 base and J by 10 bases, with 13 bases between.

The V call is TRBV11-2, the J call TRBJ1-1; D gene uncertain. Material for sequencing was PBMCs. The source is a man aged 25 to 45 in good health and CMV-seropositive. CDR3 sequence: CASSLAWREIAFF. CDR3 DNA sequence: TGTGCCAGCAGCTTAGCTTGGAGAGAGATAGCTTTCTTT.